This TCR beta chain was obtained from a study of T cell responses to AZD1222 COVID-19 vaccine. Regarding this clone: Its antigen remains unknown.

V lost 10 bases to trimming and J lost 4 bases, with 17 bases between them. The CDR3 runs 14 residues. CDR1 is MNHEY, CDR2 SVGAGI, per germline. Study-wide points: Baseline antibody screening turned up just a handful of seropositive AZD1222 recipients. Recipients of two AZD1222 doses showed rising Spike-specific TCR breadth and depth. Spike-wide vaccine-associated CD4 TCRs dominated at 160-218 and 743-854. It was only after the peak T cell response that any repertoires were sampled.

Data came from immunoSEQ multiplex PCR; TCRdb stores just in-frame clones and leaves some out. This sample has about 67,000 clones, with about 80% found just once. This sequence was found in an adult who received the AZD1222 COVID-19 vaccine. The sequencing here drew on peripheral blood, taken 28 days after the second AZD1222 dose. The chain joins TRBV6-5 to TRBJ1-5; maybe TRBD1 (5 bases). CDR3 amino acids: CATGTLGLNQPQHF. CDR3 DNA: TGTGCCACCGGGACTCTCGGATTGAATCAGCCCCAGCATTTT.